This record covers a single T cell receptor (beta chain). Its antigen is still unknown. Both 60 Vbeta primers and 13 Jbeta primers went into the PCR. TCRdb's table, derived via immunoSEQ multiplex PCR, lists solely in-frame clones and lacks some. The sample lists 100,000 to 120,000 clones; approximately 74% were seen once. The sample originates from a study of cytomegalovirus exposure and HLA in healthy donors. Study results and limitations: The productive fraction for most TCR beta V segments was about 87% or about 30% in an earlier analysis. Certain indistinguishable V segments, among them TRBV6-2 and TRBV6-3, were excluded.

Everyone who donated was a healthy bone marrow donor. Trimming took 6 bases from V and 0 from J, leaving 17 bases between them. CDR1 and CDR2 (germline): LNHDA, SQIVND (reference sequence). The CDR3 has 16 residues. Sequencing was performed on PBMCs. The chain recombines TRBV19 with TRBJ1-2, with D perhaps matching TRBD1 (6 bases). The receptor was isolated from a middle-aged woman in good health and CMV-seropositive. The CDR3 loop is CASRLNRVTANYGYTF. In DNA, the CDR3 is TGTGCCAGTAGGCTCAACAGGGTTACAGCTAACTATGGCTACACCTTC.